Detailed here is one T cell receptor beta chain. Its antigen is unknown. The protocol was immunoSEQ multiplex PCR, while the TCRdb copy is restricted to in-frame clones and leaves out a portion. The sample comprises 300,000 to 400,000 clones, around 83% of which are singletons, and around 3.3% rests with the top ten. Treatment described: around 19 received Ad26.COV2.S at low or high dose, single or two shots; 5 received placebo; per-sample allocation not given. Repertoires come from day 63 after the first vaccine or placebo injection. This sample was included in a study of Ad26.COV2.S vaccination and SARS-CoV-2 variants. Study-wide points: Comparable non-spike TCR breadth was observed in vaccine and placebo recipients.

The CDR3 runs to 14 residues. CDR1 and CDR2 from the germline V gene are DFQATT and SNEGSKA (reference sequence). V lost 3 bases and J 9 bases, leaving 18 bases between the germline ends. Sequenced here: peripheral blood, sampled in a trial of Ad26.COV2.S vaccine versus placebo. The V call is TRBV20-1, the J call TRBJ2-1; D is possibly TRBD1 or TRBD2 (5 bases each). The clonotype originates from a person between 18 and 59 years old who received the Ad26.COV2.S COVID-19 vaccine or a placebo. CDR3 DNA sequence: TGCAGTGCTAGTGGGGGATACCTGGCGGGTGAGCAGTTCTTC. This gives the protein CSASGGYLAGEQFF.